A selection of T cell receptor beta chains follows, all from one sample in a study of T cell responses to AZD1222 COVID-19 vaccine. The method was immunoSEQ multiplex PCR; TCRdb's version includes in-frame clones alone and lacks a portion of them. Here the sample spans tens of thousands of clones, roughly 90% being singletons. This material consisted of peripheral blood, taken on day 0 of AZD1222 vaccination. The receptors here all came from an adult in good health. Each CDR3 is given without its conserved first and last residue. The order of the fields is clone size, D gene, J gene, V gene, CDR3 protein. The D gene is left open where the match is weak. Rows may omit the clone size; those that give it use once, few, many or a size class.

NA TRBD1 TRBJ2-1 TRBV9 ASSVRQGPYNEQF
NA TRBD1 TRBJ2-1 TRBV18 ASFSGTGGFEQF
NA NA TRBJ2-2 TRBV4-3 ASSQEGGGRGTGELF
NA NA TRBJ2-1 TRBV6-5 ASSYGRGLDEQF
once NA TRBJ1-2 TRBV27 ASSFGQPT
NA NA TRBJ1-4 TRBV28 ASSLGGATNEKLF
NA NA TRBJ2-1 TRBV29-1 SVDYGSNEQF
NA NA TRBJ2-3 TRBV7-2 ASSSRSSSVDTQY
NA NA TRBJ2-7 TRBV10-3 AISELDTSYEQY
NA NA TRBJ2-6 TRBV29-1 SVETGVSGANVLT
NA TRBD1 TRBJ1-2 TRBV6-5 ASSYDDRAGYT
NA NA TRBJ2-3 TRBV24-1 ATSDFGSGTDTQY
NA TRBD1 TRBJ2-6 TRBV7-9 ASSLSPGQGAGANVLT
NA NA TRBJ1-5 TRBV5-1 ASSLVAEGQPQH
NA TRBD1 TRBJ1-6 TRBV6-6 ASRWDSSYNSPLH
NA TRBD2 TRBJ2-7 TRBV7-3 ASSLRPSGGAYSYEQY